The 26 T cell receptor beta chains below come from one sample, sequenced in a study of T cells in Graves' hyperthyroidism and ophthalmopathy. From RNA transcripts, TCR beta CDR3 regions were amplified. HTBI primers were employed in a first-round RT-PCR of the TCR CDR3. In TCRdb, the multiplex PCR reads were re-called with MiXCR into one record per CDR3 protein. The table includes approximately 400,000 distinct CDR3 sequences, about 25% detected once. Sequenced input: blood. The receptors shown here come from a man between 45 and 60 years old with Graves' hyperthyroidism.

This clonotype has a handful of counts. V usage is TRBV5-1 and J usage is TRBJ2-7; D perhaps matches TRBD2 (5 bases). Trimming cost V 3 bases and J 7 bases, with 20 bases left between them. Germline V gene lookup returns CDR1 SGHRS and CDR2 YFSETQ. The CDR3 consists of 15 residues. The CDR3 DNA reads TGCGCCAGCAGCTCCACTGGGCGGGTGGAGCGGGAGCAGTACTTC. Protein sequence: CASSSTGRVEREQYF.

V gene TRBV3-1 combines with J gene TRBJ1-1, with a tentative D call TRBD1 (5 bases). V gave up 5 bases and J gave up 6 bases, with 10 bases separating them. This CDR3 spans 12 amino acids. The germline V gene encodes CDR1 LGHDT and CDR2 YNNKEL (reference sequence). CDR3 DNA: TGTGCCAGCAGCTGGGGGGAAGCTGAAGCTTTCTTT. This translates into CASSWGEAEAFF.

In its sample, this clonotype was seen many times. This chain uses TRBV12-3 or TRBV12-4 with TRBJ2-5, with 7 bases matching TRBD2. CDR3 size: 14 residues. With 4 bases clipped from V and 5 bases from J, the junction kept 7 bases outside the gene matches. CDR3 region: CASSSSLARETQYF. The CDR3 region has the DNA TGTGCCAGCAGTTCCTCACTAGCGAGGGAGACCCAGTACTTC.

V and J are TRBV9 and TRBJ1-2; D unclear. The germline V gene has CDR1 SGDLS and CDR2 YYNGEE. V gave up 4 bases and J gave up 1 base, with 11 bases separating them. CDR3 length equals 14 residues. The CDR3, as DNA: TGTGCCAGCAGCCCCCTCTTGGGTAACTATGGCTACACCTTC. Its protein is CASSPLLGNYGYTF.

The V call is TRBV3-1, the J call TRBJ2-4, with D maybe TRBD2 (5 bases). CDR3 size: 13 residues. CDR1 and CDR2 from the germline V gene are LGHDT and YNNKEL (reference sequence). V was trimmed by 2 bases and J by 9 bases, leaving 11 bases between them. The CDR3 protein is CASSQNGKGIQYF. The DNA of the CDR3 is TGTGCCAGCAGCCAAAACGGGAAGGGCATTCAGTACTTC.

This clonotype was seen at least ten times. V gene TRBV5-1 combines with J gene TRBJ1-2, with 8 nucleotides matching TRBD1. Looked up from germline, CDR1 is SGHRS and CDR2 is YFSETQ. The CDR3 runs to 16 residues. V lost 4 bases, J lost 2 bases, and 10 bases stayed unmatched. CDR3 loop: CASSGNSDRVNYGYTF. The DNA of the CDR3 is TGCGCCAGCAGCGGGAACTCGGACAGGGTGAACTATGGCTACACCTTC.

This clonotype was seen ten or more times. V gene TRBV2 combines with J gene TRBJ2-3; D unclear. Trimming cost V 10 bases and J 2 bases, with 4 bases left between them. The V gene's germline CDR1 is SNHLY and CDR2 FYNNEI. The CDR3 covers 10 residues. Here the CDR3 reads CATITDTQYF. In DNA form, the CDR3 reads TGTGCCACCATCACAGATACGCAGTATTTT.

This clonotype was seen a few times. The chain is built from TRBV20-1 and TRBJ2-7, with 9 bases identical to TRBD2. V dropped 6 bases and J dropped 3; count of bases not matched to a gene: 15. This CDR3 contains 16 residues. Per the germline V gene, CDR1 is DFQATT and CDR2 is SNEGSKA (reference sequence). In DNA form, the CDR3 reads TGCAGTGCGAGCCCGGTCCCGGGACTAGCAATCTACGAGCAGTACTTC. Its protein is CSASPVPGLAIYEQYF.

The gene calls are TRBV24-1 and TRBJ2-5; the D is unclear. Germline CDR1 and CDR2: KGHDR and SFDVKD. Trimming took off 2 bases at V and 6 bases at J, with 3 bases between the two ends. The CDR3 has 11 amino acids. CDR3 protein: CATSDWKTQYF. The DNA of the CDR3 is TGTGCCACCAGTGATTGGAAGACCCAGTACTTC.

V gene TRBV27 combines with J gene TRBJ1-6; D not certain. The CDR3 length is 12 residues. Germline V lookup: CDR1 MNHEY, CDR2 SMNVEV (reference sequence). Deletions cut 6 bases from V and 9 bases from J, with 9 bases between. CDR3 DNA sequence: TGTGCCAGCAGGGAGGGCAGTTCACCCCTCCACTTT. As protein: CASREGSSPLHF.

The chain has TRBV11-3 and TRBJ2-4; 8 bases align to TRBD2. This CDR3 region has 17 residues. V trimming: 2 bases; J trimming: 0 bases; junction bases outside the gene matches: 6. Germline values: CDR1 SGHNT, CDR2 YENEEA. DNA of the CDR3: TGTGCCAGCAGCTTAAAATCGCTAGCGGGAGCCAAAAACATTCAGTACTTC. It specifies CASSLKSLAGAKNIQYF.

The chain combines TRBV7-2 with TRBJ1-2; D may be TRBD1 (6 bases). The CDR3 has 13 residues. V lost 5 bases and J 8 bases, leaving 15 bases between the germline ends. Germline lookup yields CDR1 SGHTA and CDR2 FQGNSA. The CDR3 DNA reads TGTGCCAGCAGCCGACCTGACGGGGGCGGCTACACCTTC. As protein: CASSRPDGGGYTF.

This chain joins TRBV2 and TRBJ2-7; TRBD1 aligns across 9 bases. V was clipped by 6 bases and J by 5 bases; unmatched bases: 8. Germline V gene data show CDR1 as SNHLY and CDR2 as FYNNEI. This CDR3 is 14 amino acids long. The CDR3 is CASRTGGGKDEQYF. Written as DNA, the CDR3 is TGTGCCAGCAGAACAGGGGGCGGGAAGGACGAGCAGTACTTC.

The chain uses TRBV10-2 and TRBJ2-7; D call uncertain. Trimming cost V 5 bases and J 5 bases, with 7 bases left between them. The CDR3 runs to 11 residues. Looked up from germline, CDR1 is WSHSY and CDR2 is SAAADI. The CDR3 sequence is CASSNGHEQYF. CDR3 nucleotide sequence: TGCGCCAGCAGTAATGGCCACGAGCAGTACTTC.

The V gene is TRBV6-5, the J gene TRBJ2-7, with D perhaps TRBD1 (6 bases). CDR1 MNHEY and CDR2 SVGAGI come from the germline V gene. V was shortened by 0 bases and J by 0 bases, with 9 bases between the two germline ends. The CDR3 length is 15 residues. The CDR3 bases are TGTGCCAGCAGTTACTCGCAGGGGAGCTCCTACGAGCAGTACTTC. It yields the protein CASSYSQGSSYEQYF.

This clonotype was picked up a small number of times. V and J are TRBV29-1 and TRBJ2-7, with TRBD1 matching over 8 bases. Germline CDR1 and CDR2: SQVTM and ANQGSEA. The CDR3 loop spans 15 amino acids. The trim removed 4 bases at V and 5 bases at J, leaving 13 bases unmatched. The CDR3 DNA follows: TGCAGCGTTGCTCTTCAGGGGGCGAAAGTCGACGAGCAGTACTTC. Translation: CSVALQGAKVDEQYF.

The chain uses TRBV28 and TRBJ2-7, with D perhaps TRBD1 (6 bases). The CDR3 extends over 14 amino acids. Germline V lookup: CDR1 MDHEN, CDR2 SYDVKM. V was clipped by 4 bases and J by 7 bases, with 17 bases between them. CDR3 loop: CASSSVTGYGEQYF. In nucleotides, the CDR3 is TGTGCCAGCAGTTCTGTTACAGGGTACGGGGAGCAGTACTTC.

The chain joins TRBV6-1 to TRBJ2-3; D is unclear. The CDR3 is 16 amino acids. Germline V gene lookup returns CDR1 MNHNS and CDR2 SASEGT. V lost 5 bases, J lost 0 bases, and 15 bases lay in between. The CDR3 DNA reads as TGTGCCAGCAGTAAGACCCTCCCGACCAGCACAGATACGCAGTATTTT. It encodes CASSKTLPTSTDTQYF.

This clonotype was counted a few times. CDR3 sequence reads: CATSRDGAYYEQYF. In DNA form, the CDR3 reads TGTGCCACCAGCAGAGATGGGGCCTACTACGAGCAGTACTTC. The chain links TRBV15 to TRBJ2-7; tentative D call: TRBD1 (5 bases). Germline V gene data show CDR1 as LNHNV and CDR2 as YYDKDF (reference sequence). This CDR3 contains 14 residues. Deletions cut 0 bases from V and 3 bases from J, with 9 bases between.

In regard to this clonotype: One base away lies a much larger clone, so this may be a sequencing read error. This chain links TRBV7-9 with TRBJ2-7; 10 bases map to TRBD2. Germline V lookup: CDR1 SEHNR, CDR2 FQNEAQ (reference sequence). The CDR3 length is 15 residues. The CDR3 sequence: CTSSLAGLAGVEQYF. CDR3 nucleotides: TGTACCAGCAGCTTAGCAGGCCTAGCGGGAGTAGAGCAGTACTTC.

The rearrangement uses TRBV7-9 and TRBJ2-5; D may be TRBD1 or TRBD2 (6 bases each). The CDR3 is made up of 16 amino acids. The germline CDR1 and CDR2 sequences are SEHNR and FQNEAQ (reference sequence). Trimming removed 3 bases from V and 4 bases from J, with 18 bases in between. The CDR3 nucleotides are TGTGCCAGCAGCTTTATGGTCGGGGGCTCGGGAGAGACCCAGTACTTC. It encodes CASSFMVGGSGETQYF. The variable domain in full, completed from reference TRBV7-9 and TRBJ2-5, reads DTGVSQNPRHKITKRGQNVTFRCDPISEHNRLYWYRQTLGQGPEFLTYFQNEAQLEKSRLLSDRFSAERPKGSFSTLEIQRTEQGDSAMYLCASSFMVGGSGETQYFGPGTRLLVL.

This rearrangement joins TRBV28 to TRBJ2-6; D is possibly TRBD1 (6 bases). V was clipped by 6 bases and J by 1 base, with 25 bases between them. The germline gives CDR1 MDHEN, CDR2 SYDVKM. There are 20 residues in the CDR3. The CDR3: CASRTVGTPDGQSGANVLTF. CDR3 nucleotides: TGTGCCAGCAGAACGGTCGGGACACCAGACGGACAATCTGGGGCCAACGTCCTGACTTTC.

J is TRBJ2-7 and V is TRBV11-2; a weak D match, TRBD2 (5 bases). V dropped 5 bases and J dropped 4 bases, with 21 bases sitting between them. This CDR3 is 16 amino acids long. CDR1 SGHAT and CDR2 FQNNGV come from the germline V gene. CDR3: CASSPHEGQDLYEQYF. The CDR3 DNA is TGTGCCAGCAGCCCCCATGAAGGGCAGGACTTATACGAGCAGTACTTC.

This clonotype was detected a few times. The chain uses TRBV5-1 and TRBJ2-7, with D perhaps TRBD2 (5 bases). The V end lost 6 bases, the J end lost 1 base, and 11 bases lay between the germline ends. Germline CDR1 SGHRS, CDR2 YFSETQ. The CDR3 is 13 amino acids. The CDR3 sequence: CASNTGSSYEQYF. The CDR3 coding sequence is TGCGCCAGCAACACGGGGAGTTCCTACGAGCAGTACTTC. Full variable domain (rest looked up from reference TRBV5-1 and TRBJ2-7): KAGVTQTPRYLIKTRGQQVTLSCSPISGHRSVSWYQQTPGQGLQFLFEYFSETQRNKGNFPGRFSGRQFSNSRSEMNVSTLELGDSALYLCASNTGSSYEQYFGPGTRLTVT.

The chain links TRBV10-1 to TRBJ1-2; 7 nucleotides line up with TRBD1. The CDR3 totals 17 residues. From germline, CDR1 is WNHNN and CDR2 SYGVQD (reference sequence). V shed 0 bases and J 5 bases; nucleotides not matched to a gene: 12. DNA of the CDR3: TGCGCCAGCAGTGAGTCATCAGGGGGAGATGGGCCGTATGGCTACACCTTC. Its translation is CASSESSGGDGPYGYTF.

The V and J genes are TRBV7-9 and TRBJ2-5; maybe TRBD1 (6 bases). The germline gives CDR1 SEHNR, CDR2 FQNEAQ (reference sequence). CDR3 length: 15 residues. Trimming shortened V by 5 bases and J by 5 bases, and 18 bases separated the two germline ends. CDR3 sequence reads: CASSRTEAGAETQYF. The DNA of the CDR3 is TGTGCCAGCAGCCGTACCGAGGCAGGGGCGGAGACCCAGTACTTC.